This TCR beta chain is drawn from a study of beta chain features in type 1 diabetes. Sorting based on CD45RO/CCR7/CD25/CD127/CD95/CD27 separated CD4+ naive, central memory, regulatory and stem cell-like memory cells. Concerning this clone itself: Its antigen is undetermined.

This CDR3 contains 16 residues. CDR1 and CDR2 (germline): SGHAT, FQNNGV. Losses at the gene ends were 5 bases for V and 6 bases for J; bases not matched to a gene: 11. Expressed TCRB transcripts were sequenced because the isolated RNA had all been reverse transcribed beforehand. Clones were sequenced by immunoSEQ multiplex PCR, and TCRdb holds only the in-frame ones, with some missing. Of around 160,000 clones listed, about 44% were seen once; the top ten hold around 0.39%. The study, taken as a whole, reports: All four CD4+ subsets of Type 1 diabetes patients contained TCRB CDR3s that were moderately but significantly shorter. Any HLA type influence on TCRB rearrangement was left unresolved here.

The receptor's source is a man aged 18-30 years in good health. V is TRBV11-2 and J is TRBJ2-2; 8 nucleotides match TRBD2. The sample comprised Tregs from blood. CDR3 nucleotide sequence: TGTGCCAGCAGCCCGACGGTGGGACTAGTAGCCGGGGAGCTGTTTTTT. Residues: CASSPTVGLVAGELFF.